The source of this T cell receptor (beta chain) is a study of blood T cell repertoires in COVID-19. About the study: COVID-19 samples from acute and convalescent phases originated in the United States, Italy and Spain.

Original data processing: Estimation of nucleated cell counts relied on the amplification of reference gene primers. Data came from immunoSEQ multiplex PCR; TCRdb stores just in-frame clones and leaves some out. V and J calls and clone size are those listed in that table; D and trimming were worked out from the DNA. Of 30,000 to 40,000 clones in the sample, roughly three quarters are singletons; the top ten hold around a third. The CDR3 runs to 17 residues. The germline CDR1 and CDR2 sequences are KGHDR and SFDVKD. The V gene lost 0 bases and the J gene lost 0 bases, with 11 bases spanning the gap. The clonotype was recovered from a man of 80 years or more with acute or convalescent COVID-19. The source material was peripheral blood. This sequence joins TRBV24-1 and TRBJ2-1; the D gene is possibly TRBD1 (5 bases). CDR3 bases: TGTGCCACCAGTGATTTGCGACAGTCCCCCTCCTACAATGAGCAGTTCTTC. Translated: CATSDLRQSPSYNEQFF.